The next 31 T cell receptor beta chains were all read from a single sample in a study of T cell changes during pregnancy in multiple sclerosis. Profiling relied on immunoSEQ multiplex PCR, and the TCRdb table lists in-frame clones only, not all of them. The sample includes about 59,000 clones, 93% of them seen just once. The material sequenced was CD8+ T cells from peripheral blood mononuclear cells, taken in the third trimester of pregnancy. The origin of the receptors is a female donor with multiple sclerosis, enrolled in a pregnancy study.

This CDR3 reads CASRRLAEIIYNEQFF. CDR3 sequence (DNA): TGTGCCAGCAGGAGACTAGCGGAAATAATCTACAATGAGCAGTTCTTC. V is TRBV2 and J is TRBJ2-1; TRBD2 matches at 9 bases. This CDR3 region has 16 residues. Germline V gene data show CDR1 as SNHLY and CDR2 as FYNNEI. The junction had 9 bases not matched to a gene; V was cut back by 6 bases and J by 3 bases.

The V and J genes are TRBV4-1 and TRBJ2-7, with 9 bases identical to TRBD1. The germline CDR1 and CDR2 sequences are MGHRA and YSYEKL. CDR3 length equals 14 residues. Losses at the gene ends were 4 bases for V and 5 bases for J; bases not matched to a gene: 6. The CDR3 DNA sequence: TGCGCCAGCAGCCCGTGGACAGGGGACGACGAGCAGTACTTC. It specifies CASSPWTGDDEQYF.

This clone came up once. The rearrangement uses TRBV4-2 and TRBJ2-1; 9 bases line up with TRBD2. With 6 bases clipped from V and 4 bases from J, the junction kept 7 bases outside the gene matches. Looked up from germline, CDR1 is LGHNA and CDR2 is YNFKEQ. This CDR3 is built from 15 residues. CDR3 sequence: CASRFTSGPYNEQFF. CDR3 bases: TGTGCCAGCAGGTTCACTAGCGGGCCTTACAATGAGCAGTTCTTC.

CDR3 loop: CASSQAGIGVYEQYF. The CDR3 DNA reads TGTGCCAGCAGCCAGGCCGGGATCGGGGTTTACGAGCAGTACTTC. This chain uses TRBV4-2 with TRBJ2-7; a possible D gene is TRBD2 (5 bases). There are 15 residues in the CDR3. Trimming stripped 3 bases from V and 4 bases from J, with 16 bases between. Germline CDR1 and CDR2: LGHNA and YNFKEQ.

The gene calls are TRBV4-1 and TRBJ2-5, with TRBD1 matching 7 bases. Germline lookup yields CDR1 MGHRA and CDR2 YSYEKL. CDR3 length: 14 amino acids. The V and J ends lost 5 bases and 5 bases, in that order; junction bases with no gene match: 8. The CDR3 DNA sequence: TGCGCCAGCAGCTCGACAGGGTTAATTGAGACCCAGTACTTC. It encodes CASSSTGLIETQYF.

The DNA for the CDR3 is TGTGCCAGCAGTTGGGGGGGACAGCCCCAGCATTTT. This translates into CASSWGGQPQHF. J is TRBJ1-5 and V is TRBV27; tentative D call: TRBD1 (5 bases). The V end lost 4 bases, the J end lost 7 bases, and 8 bases lay between the germline ends. The CDR3 has 12 residues. CDR1 and CDR2 (germline): MNHEY, SMNVEV (reference sequence).

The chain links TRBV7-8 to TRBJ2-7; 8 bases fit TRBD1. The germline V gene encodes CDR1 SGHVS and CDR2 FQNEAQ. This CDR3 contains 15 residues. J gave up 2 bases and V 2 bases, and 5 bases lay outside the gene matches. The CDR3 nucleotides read TGTGCCAGCAGCTTATTCTCGACAGGGGCCTACGAGCAGTACTTC. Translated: CASSLFSTGAYEQYF.

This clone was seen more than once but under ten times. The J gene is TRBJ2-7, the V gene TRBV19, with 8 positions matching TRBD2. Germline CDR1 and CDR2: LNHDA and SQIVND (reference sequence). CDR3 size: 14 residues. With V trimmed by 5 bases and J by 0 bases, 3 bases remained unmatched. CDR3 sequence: CASSAAGGSYEQYF. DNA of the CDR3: TGTGCCAGTAGTGCGGCGGGAGGCTCCTACGAGCAGTACTTC.

Here the CDR3 DNA reads TGCAGCGTTGAGCCTAGCGGGATTGGGGATGAGCAGTTCTTC. Its protein product is CSVEPSGIGDEQFF. The chain has TRBV29-1 and TRBJ2-1, with 9 bases identical to TRBD2. CDR1 and CDR2 (germline): SQVTM, ANQGSEA. The trim removed 3 bases at V and 8 bases at J, leaving 8 bases unmatched. The CDR3 totals 14 residues.

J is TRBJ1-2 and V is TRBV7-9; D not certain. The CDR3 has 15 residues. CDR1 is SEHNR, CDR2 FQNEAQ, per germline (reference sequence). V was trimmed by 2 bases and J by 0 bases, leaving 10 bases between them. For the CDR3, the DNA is TGTGCCAGCAGCTTACCGTCAGACTCTAACTATGGCTACACCTTC. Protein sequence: CASSLPSDSNYGYTF.

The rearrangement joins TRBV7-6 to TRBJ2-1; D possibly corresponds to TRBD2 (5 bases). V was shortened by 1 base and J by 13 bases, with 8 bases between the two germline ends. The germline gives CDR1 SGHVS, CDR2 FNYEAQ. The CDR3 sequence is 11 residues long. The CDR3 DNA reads TGTGCCAGCAGCTTAGGGGGAGAACAGTTCTTC. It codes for CASSLGGEQFF.

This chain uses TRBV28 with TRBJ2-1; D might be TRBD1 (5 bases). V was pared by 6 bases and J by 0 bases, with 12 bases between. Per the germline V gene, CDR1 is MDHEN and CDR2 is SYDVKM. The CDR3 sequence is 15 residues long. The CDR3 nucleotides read TGTGCCAGCAGAGCCCAGGGTTACTCCTACAATGAGCAGTTCTTC. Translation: CASRAQGYSYNEQFF.

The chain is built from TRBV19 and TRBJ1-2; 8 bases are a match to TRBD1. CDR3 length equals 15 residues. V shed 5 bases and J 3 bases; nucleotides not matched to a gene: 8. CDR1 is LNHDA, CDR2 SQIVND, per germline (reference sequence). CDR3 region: CASSGGGRGHYGYTF. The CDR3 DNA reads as TGTGCCAGTAGTGGCGGAGGCAGGGGGCACTATGGCTACACCTTC.

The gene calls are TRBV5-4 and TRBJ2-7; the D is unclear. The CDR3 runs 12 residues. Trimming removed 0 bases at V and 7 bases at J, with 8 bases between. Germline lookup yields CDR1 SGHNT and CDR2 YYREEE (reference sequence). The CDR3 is CASSLESYEQYF. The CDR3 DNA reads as TGTGCCAGCAGCTTGGAAAGCTATGAGCAGTACTTC.

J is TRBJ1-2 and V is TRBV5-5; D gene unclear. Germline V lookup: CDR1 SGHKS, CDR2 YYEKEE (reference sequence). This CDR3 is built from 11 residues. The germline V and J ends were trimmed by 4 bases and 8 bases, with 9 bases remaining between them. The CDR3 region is CASSGPGGYTF. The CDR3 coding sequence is TGTGCCAGCAGCGGACCGGGGGGCTACACCTTC. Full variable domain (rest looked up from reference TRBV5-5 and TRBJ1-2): DAGVTQSPTHLIKTRGQQVTLRCSPISGHKSVSWYQQVLGQGPQFIFQYYEKEERGRGNFPDRFSARQFPNYSSELNVNALLLGDSALYLCASSGPGGYTFGSGTRLTVV.

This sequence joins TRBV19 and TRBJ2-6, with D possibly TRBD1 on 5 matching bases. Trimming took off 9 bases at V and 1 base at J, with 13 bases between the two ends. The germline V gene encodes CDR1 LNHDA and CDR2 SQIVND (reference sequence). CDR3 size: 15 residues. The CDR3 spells CASASRASGANVLTF. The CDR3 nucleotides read TGTGCCAGCGCCAGCAGGGCTTCTGGGGCCAACGTCCTGACTTTC.

The chain's CDR3 is CASSPGTGNTIYF. The CDR3 DNA follows: TGTGCCAGCAGCCCTGGGACAGGGAACACCATATATTTT. V and J are TRBV11-2 and TRBJ1-3; 9 bases are a match to TRBD1. The CDR3 has 13 amino acids. Trimming at V came to 5 bases and at J to 7 bases, leaving 3 bases not matched to a gene. CDR1 is SGHAT, CDR2 FQNNGV, per germline.

CDR3 in amino acids: CASSDLLAEVSTGELFF. The CDR3 region has the DNA TGCGCCAGCAGTGACTTACTAGCGGAGGTGAGCACCGGGGAGCTGTTTTTT. The chain links TRBV10-1 to TRBJ2-2, with 8 bases fitting TRBD2. V was pared by 3 bases and J by 4 bases, with 10 bases of the junction left unmatched. The CDR3 contains 17 residues. CDR1 and CDR2 (germline): WNHNN, SYGVQD (reference sequence).

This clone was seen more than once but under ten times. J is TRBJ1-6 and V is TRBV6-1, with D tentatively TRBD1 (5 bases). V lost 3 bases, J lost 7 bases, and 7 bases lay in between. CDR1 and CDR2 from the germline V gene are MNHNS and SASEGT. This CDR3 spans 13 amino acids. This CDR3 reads CASSDRENSPLHF. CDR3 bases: TGTGCCAGCAGTGACAGGGAAAATTCACCCCTCCACTTT.

CDR3 bases: TGTGCCAGTAGTTCGGGGGGCCCTTTTTACGAGCAGTACTTC. Residues: CASSSGGPFYEQYF. The chain couples TRBV19 to TRBJ2-7, with D possibly matching TRBD2 (7 bases). CDR1 and CDR2 from the germline V gene are LNHDA and SQIVND (reference sequence). V was clipped by 5 bases and J by 4 bases, with 15 bases between them. This CDR3 spans 14 amino acids.

This chain's CDR3 is CASSTGAMNTEAFF. The CDR3 nucleotides read TGTGCCAGTAGTACAGGGGCGATGAACACTGAAGCTTTCTTT. The genes are TRBV19 and TRBJ1-1, with D possibly matching TRBD1 (6 bases). This CDR3 has 14 amino acids. Trimming took 4 bases from V and 0 from J, leaving 9 bases between them. Germline V gene lookup returns CDR1 LNHDA and CDR2 SQIVND (reference sequence).

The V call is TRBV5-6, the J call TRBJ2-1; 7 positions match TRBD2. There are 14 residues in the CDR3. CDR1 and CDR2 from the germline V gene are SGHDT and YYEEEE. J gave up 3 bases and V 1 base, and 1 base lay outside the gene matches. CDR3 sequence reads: CASSLLADYNEQFF. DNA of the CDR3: TGTGCCAGCAGCTTGCTAGCGGACTACAATGAGCAGTTCTTC.

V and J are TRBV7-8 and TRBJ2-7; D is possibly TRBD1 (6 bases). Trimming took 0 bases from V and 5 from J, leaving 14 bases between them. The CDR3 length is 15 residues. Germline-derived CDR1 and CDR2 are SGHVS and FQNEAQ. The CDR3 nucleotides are TGTGCCAGCAGCTTAGCGGGGGCCCTCGGCCACGAGCAGTACTTC. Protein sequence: CASSLAGALGHEQYF. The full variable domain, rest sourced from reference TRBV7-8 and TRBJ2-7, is GAGVSQSPRYKVAKRGQDVALRCDPISGHVSLFWYQQALGQGPEFLTYFQNEAQLDKSGLPSDRFFAERPEGSVSTLKIQRTQQEDSAVYLCASSLAGALGHEQYFGPGTRLTVT.

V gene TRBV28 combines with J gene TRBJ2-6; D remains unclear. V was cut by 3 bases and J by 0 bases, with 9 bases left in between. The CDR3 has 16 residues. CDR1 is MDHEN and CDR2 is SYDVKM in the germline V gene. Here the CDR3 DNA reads TGTGCCAGCAGTTTCCACTTTAACTCTGGGGCCAACGTCCTGACTTTC. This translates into CASSFHFNSGANVLTF.

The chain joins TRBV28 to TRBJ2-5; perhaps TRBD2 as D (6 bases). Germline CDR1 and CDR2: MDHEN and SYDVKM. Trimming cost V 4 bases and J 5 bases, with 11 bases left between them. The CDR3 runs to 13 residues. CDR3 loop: CASSSPGVETQYF. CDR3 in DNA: TGTGCCAGCAGTTCCCCGGGGGTGGAGACCCAGTACTTC.

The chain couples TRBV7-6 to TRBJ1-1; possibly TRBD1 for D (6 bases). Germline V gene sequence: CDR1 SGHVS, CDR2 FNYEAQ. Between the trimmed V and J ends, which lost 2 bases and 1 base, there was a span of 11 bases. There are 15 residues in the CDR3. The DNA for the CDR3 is TGTGCCAGCAGCTTAAACAGGGTCGGGAACACTGAAGCTTTCTTT. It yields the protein CASSLNRVGNTEAFF.

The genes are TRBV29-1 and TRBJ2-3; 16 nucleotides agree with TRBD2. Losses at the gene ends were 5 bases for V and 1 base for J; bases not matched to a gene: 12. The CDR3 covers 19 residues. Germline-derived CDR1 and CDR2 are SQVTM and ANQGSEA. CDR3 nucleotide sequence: TGCAGCGTTACCGGGACTAGCGGGAGGGCCGAAATGCGCACAGATACGCAGTATTTT. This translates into CSVTGTSGRAEMRTDTQYF.

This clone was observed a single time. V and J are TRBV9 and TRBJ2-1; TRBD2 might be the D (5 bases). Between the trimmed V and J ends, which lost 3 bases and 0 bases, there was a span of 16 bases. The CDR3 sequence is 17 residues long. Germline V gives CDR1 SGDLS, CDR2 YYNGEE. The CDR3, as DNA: TGTGCCAGCAGCGGGCGTGTCTCGGAGGACTCCTACAATGAGCAGTTCTTC. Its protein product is CASSGRVSEDSYNEQFF. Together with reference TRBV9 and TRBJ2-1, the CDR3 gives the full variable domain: DSGVTQTPKHLITATGQRVTLRCSPRSGDLSVYWYQQSLDQGLQFLIQYYNGEERAKGNILERFSAQQFPDLHSELNLSSLELGDSALYFCASSGRVSEDSYNEQFFGPGTRLTVL.

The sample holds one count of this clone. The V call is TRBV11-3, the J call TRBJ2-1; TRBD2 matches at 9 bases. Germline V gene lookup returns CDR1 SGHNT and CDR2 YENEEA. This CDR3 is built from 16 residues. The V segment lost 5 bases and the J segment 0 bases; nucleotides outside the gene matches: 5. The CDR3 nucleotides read TGTGCCAGCAGCCTACTAGCGGGTAGCTCCTACAATGAGCAGTTCTTC. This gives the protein CASSLLAGSSYNEQFF.

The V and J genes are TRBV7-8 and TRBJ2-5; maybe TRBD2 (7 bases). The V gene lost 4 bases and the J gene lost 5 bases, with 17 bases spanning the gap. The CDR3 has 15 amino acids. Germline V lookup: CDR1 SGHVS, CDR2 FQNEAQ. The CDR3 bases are TGTGCCAGCAGCTACCCTTCGGGGGGCGGGGAGACCCAGTACTTC. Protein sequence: CASSYPSGGGETQYF.

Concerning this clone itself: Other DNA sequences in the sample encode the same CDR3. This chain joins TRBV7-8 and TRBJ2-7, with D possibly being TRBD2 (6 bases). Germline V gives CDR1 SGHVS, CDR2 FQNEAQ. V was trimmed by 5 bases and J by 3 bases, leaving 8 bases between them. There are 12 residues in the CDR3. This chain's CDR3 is CASSHGSYEQYF. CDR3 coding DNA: TGTGCCAGCAGCCACGGGAGCTACGAGCAGTACTTC.